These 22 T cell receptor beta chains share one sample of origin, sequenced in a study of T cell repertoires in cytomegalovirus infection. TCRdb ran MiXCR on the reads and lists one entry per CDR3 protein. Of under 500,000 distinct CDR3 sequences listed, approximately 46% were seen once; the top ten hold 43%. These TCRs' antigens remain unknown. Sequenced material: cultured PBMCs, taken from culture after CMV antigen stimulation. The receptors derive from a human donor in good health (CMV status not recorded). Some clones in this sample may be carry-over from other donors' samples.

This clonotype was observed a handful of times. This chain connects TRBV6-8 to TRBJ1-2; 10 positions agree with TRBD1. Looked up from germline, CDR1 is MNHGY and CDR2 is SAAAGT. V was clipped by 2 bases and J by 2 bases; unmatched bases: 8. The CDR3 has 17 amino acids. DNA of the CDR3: TGTGCCAGCAGTTACGCGACAGGGGGCTCAGTGAACTATGGCTACACCTTC. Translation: CASSYATGGSVNYGYTF.

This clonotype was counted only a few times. The CDR3, as DNA: TGTGCCAGCACCATGGACAGGGTCGGGGCCAAAAACATTCAGTACTTC. Amino acid sequence: CASTMDRVGAKNIQYF. The chain combines TRBV7-8 with TRBJ2-4, with 8 bases aligning to TRBD1. V lost 7 bases, J lost 1 base, and 9 bases stayed unmatched. There are 16 residues in the CDR3. CDR1 and CDR2 (germline): SGHVS, FQNEAQ.

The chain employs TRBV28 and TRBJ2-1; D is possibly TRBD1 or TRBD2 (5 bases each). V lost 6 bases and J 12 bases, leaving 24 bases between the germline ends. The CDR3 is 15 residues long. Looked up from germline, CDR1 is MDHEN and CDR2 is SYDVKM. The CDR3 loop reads CASSPPGTVYNWQFF. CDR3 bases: TGTGCCAGCAGCCCTCCAGGGACGGTCTACAATTGGCAGTTCTTC.

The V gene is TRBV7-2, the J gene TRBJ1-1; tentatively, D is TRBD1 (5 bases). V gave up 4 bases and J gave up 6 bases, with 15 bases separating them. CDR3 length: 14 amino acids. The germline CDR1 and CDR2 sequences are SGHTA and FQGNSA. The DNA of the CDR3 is TGTGCCAGCAGCTCCCGGGAGCCAGGGTCTGAAGCTTTCTTT. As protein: CASSSREPGSEAFF.

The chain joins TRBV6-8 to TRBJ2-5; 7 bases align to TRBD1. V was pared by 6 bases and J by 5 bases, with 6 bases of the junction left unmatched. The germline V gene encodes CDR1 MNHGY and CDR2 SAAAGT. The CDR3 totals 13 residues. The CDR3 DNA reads TGTGCCAGCAGCCGACAGGGTACGGAGACCCAGTACTTC. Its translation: CASSRQGTETQYF.

The CDR3 here is CASSTGTSGGAEQFF. As DNA, the CDR3 is TGTGCCAGTAGTACAGGGACTAGCGGGGGGGCCGAGCAGTTCTTC. J is TRBJ2-1 and V is TRBV19, with TRBD2 matching 16 bases. This CDR3 region has 15 residues. Germline assignment: CDR1 LNHDA and CDR2 SQIVND (reference sequence). Trimming cost V 4 bases and J 10 bases; bases outside gene matches: 4.

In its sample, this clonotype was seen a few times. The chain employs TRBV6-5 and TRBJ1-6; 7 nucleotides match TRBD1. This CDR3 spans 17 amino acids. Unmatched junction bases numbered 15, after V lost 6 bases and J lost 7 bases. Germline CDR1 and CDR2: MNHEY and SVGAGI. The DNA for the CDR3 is TGTGCCAGCAGCTACGAGCAAGGGACAGCAAAGAATTCACCCCTCCACTTT. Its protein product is CASSYEQGTAKNSPLHF.

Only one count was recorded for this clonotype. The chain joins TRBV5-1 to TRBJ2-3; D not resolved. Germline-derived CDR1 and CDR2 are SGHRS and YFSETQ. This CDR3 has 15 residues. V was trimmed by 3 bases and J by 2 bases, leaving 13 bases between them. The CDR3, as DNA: TGCGCCAGCAGCTCGACGACGCTTGACACAGATACGCAGTATTTT. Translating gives CASSSTTLDTDTQYF.

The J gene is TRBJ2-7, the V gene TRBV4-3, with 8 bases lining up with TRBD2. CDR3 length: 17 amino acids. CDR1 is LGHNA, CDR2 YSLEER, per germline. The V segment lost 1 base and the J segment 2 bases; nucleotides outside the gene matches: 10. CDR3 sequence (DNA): TGCGCCAGCAGCCAAGGTCCCGGGACTAGTGCCCCCTACGAGCAGTACTTC. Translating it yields CASSQGPGTSAPYEQYF.

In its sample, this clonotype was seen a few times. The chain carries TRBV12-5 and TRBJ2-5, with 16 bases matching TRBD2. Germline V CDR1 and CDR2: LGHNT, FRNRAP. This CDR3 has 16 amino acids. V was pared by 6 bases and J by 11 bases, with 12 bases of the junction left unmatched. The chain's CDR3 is CASGHQTGLAGGRQYF. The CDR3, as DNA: TGTGCTAGTGGACATCAAACGGGACTAGCGGGAGGGCGGCAGTACTTC.

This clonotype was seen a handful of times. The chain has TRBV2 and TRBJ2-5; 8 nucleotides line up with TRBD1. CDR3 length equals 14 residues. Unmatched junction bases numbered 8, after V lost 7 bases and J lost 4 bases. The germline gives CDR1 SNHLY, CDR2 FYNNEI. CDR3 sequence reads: CASTRQGLSETQYF. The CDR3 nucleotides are TGTGCCAGCACCCGACAGGGGCTTTCAGAGACCCAGTACTTC.

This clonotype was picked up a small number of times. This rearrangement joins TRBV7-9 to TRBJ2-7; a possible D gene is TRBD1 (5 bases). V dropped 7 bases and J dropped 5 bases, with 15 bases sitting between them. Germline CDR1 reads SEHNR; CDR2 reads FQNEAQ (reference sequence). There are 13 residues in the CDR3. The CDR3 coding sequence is TGTGCCAGCACCACGACAGAGACCGACGAGCAGTACTTC. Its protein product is CASTTTETDEQYF.

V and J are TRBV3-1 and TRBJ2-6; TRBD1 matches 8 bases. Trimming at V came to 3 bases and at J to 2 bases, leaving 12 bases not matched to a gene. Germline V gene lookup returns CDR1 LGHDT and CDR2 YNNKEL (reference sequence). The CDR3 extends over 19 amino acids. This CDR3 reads CASSHSKSNRGTGANVLTF. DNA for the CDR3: TGTGCCAGCAGCCATAGCAAGTCTAACAGGGGGACTGGGGCCAACGTCCTGACTTTC.

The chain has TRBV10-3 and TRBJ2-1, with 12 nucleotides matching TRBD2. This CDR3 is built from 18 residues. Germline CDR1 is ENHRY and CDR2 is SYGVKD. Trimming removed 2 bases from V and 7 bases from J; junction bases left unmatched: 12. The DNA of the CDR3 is TGTGCCATCAGTGAGAGGCTAGCGGGAGGGCCGTTGTTTAATGAGCAGTTCTTC. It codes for CAISERLAGGPLFNEQFF.

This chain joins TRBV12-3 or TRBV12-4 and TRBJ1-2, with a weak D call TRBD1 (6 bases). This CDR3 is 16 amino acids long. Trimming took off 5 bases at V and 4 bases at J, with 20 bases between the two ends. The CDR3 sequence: CASSPPGVRSLYGYTF. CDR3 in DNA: TGTGCCAGCAGTCCCCCAGGGGTACGCTCCCTCTATGGCTACACCTTC.

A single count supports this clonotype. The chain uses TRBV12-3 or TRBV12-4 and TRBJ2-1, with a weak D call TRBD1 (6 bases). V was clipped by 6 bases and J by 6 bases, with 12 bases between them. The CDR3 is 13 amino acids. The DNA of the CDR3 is TGTGCCAGCAGGGACAGCGGCGGCAATGAGCAGTTCTTC. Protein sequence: CASRDSGGNEQFF.

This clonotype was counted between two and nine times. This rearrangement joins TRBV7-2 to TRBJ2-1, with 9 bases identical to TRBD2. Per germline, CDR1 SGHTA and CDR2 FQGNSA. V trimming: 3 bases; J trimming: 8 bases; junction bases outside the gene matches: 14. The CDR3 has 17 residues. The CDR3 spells CASSFLAGGTSSHEQFF. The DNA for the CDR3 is TGTGCCAGCAGCTTCCTCGCGGGGGGGACTAGTTCGCATGAGCAGTTCTTC.

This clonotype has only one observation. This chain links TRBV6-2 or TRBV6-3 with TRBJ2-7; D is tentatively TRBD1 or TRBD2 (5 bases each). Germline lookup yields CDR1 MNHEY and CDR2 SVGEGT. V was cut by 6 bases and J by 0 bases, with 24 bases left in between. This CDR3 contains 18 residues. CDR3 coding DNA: TGTGCCAGCAGCCGCCTTTTTGGGCTAGAGGGGACCTCCTACGAGCAGTACTTC. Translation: CASSRLFGLEGTSYEQYF.

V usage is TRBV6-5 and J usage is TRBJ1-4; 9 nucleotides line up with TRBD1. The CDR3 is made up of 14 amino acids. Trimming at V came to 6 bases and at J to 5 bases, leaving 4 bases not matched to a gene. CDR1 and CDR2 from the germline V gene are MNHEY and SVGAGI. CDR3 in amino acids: CASSRQGENEKLFF. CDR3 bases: TGTGCCAGCAGCCGACAGGGGGAGAATGAAAAACTGTTTTTT.

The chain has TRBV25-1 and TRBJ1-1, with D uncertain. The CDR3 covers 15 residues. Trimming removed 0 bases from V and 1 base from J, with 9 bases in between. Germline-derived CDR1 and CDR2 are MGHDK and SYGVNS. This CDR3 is CASSEYRAGNTEAFF. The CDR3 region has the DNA TGTGCCAGCAGTGAATATAGGGCGGGGAACACTGAAGCTTTCTTT. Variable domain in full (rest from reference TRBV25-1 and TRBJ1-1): EADIYQTPRYLVIGTGKKITLECSQTMGHDKMYWYQQDPGMELHLIHYSYGVNSTEKGDLSSESTVSRIRTEHFPLTLESARPSHTSQYLCASSEYRAGNTEAFFGQGTRLTVV.

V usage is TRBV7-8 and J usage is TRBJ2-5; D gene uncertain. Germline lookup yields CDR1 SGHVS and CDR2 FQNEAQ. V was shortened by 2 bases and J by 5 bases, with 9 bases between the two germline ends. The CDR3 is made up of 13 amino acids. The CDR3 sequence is CASSLRPFETQYF. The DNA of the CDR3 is TGTGCCAGCAGCTTAAGGCCCTTTGAGACCCAGTACTTC.

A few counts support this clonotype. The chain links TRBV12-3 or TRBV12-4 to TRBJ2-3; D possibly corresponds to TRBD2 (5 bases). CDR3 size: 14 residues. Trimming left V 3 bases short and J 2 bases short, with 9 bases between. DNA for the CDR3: TGTGCCAGCAGTTTGGACTCGCCCACAGATACGCAGTATTTT. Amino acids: CASSLDSPTDTQYF.